A single sample gave rise to the 5 T cell receptor beta chains below, sequenced in a study of blood T cells in healthy people across ages (dated by TCRdb to 2013 to 2016). Library construction relied on 5' RACE. A second roughly 6 to 12 cycle PCR used a sample-barcoded 5' primer and a J-beta primer mix. The public reads were reprocessed in TCRdb via fastp at Q25 and MiXCR, keeping in-frame beta chains. Entries are consolidated by CDR3 protein sequence, retaining the most common genes and DNA. For this sample there are roughly 1.9 million distinct CDR3 sequences; approximately 40% appear just once. Jointly, the top ten make up roughly 23% of the sample. The specimen was blood. The receptors originated from a human donor in good health.

This clonotype turned up a few times. This chain joins TRBV11-2 and TRBJ2-3; 10 bases are a match to TRBD2. The CDR3 has 17 amino acids. Germline V lookup: CDR1 SGHAT, CDR2 FQNNGV. The J segment lost 2 bases and the V segment lost 0 bases, leaving 5 bases of the junction unmatched. CDR3: CASSLDKAGGVTDTQYF. Here the CDR3 DNA reads TGTGCCAGCAGCTTAGATAAAGCGGGGGGGGTCACAGATACGCAGTATTTT.

The V gene is TRBV20-1, the J gene TRBJ2-5; 9 bases line up with TRBD2. Germline CDR1 DFQATT, CDR2 SNEGSKA (reference sequence). With V trimmed by 6 bases and J by 1 base, 9 bases remained unmatched. This CDR3 has 15 residues. The CDR3: CSALKAGGRQETQYF. Here the CDR3 DNA reads TGCAGTGCCCTTAAAGCGGGGGGCCGCCAAGAGACCCAGTACTTC.

The chain couples TRBV20-1 to TRBJ2-1; D remains unclear. Trimming removed 1 base from V and 4 bases from J, with 14 bases in between. The CDR3 sequence is 15 residues long. CDR1 and CDR2 from the germline V gene are DFQATT and SNEGSKA (reference sequence). CDR3 nucleotides: TGCAGTGCTAGAGTCCCTACCGGGTCTTACAATGAGCAGTTCTTC. Translation: CSARVPTGSYNEQFF.

V and J are TRBV4-1 and TRBJ2-7; D is unresolved. This CDR3 has 18 amino acids. Trimming pared 1 base from V and 0 bases from J, leaving 19 bases between. Germline loops: CDR1 MGHRA, CDR2 YSYEKL. CDR3 nucleotides: TGCGCCAGCAGCCAAGGGGTTGGTGACGACCACCACTCCTACGAGCAGTACTTC. This sequence encodes CASSQGVGDDHHSYEQYF.

The table lists this clonotype with a few counts. The J gene is TRBJ1-6, the V gene TRBV6-5, with D perhaps TRBD1 (6 bases). V shed 4 bases and J shed 5 bases, with 9 bases lying between them. The CDR3 totals 14 residues. CDR1 and CDR2 from the germline V gene are MNHEY and SVGAGI. The CDR3 region has the DNA TGTGCCAGCAGTTGGGACAACAATAATTCACCCCTCCACTTT. This translates into CASSWDNNNSPLHF.